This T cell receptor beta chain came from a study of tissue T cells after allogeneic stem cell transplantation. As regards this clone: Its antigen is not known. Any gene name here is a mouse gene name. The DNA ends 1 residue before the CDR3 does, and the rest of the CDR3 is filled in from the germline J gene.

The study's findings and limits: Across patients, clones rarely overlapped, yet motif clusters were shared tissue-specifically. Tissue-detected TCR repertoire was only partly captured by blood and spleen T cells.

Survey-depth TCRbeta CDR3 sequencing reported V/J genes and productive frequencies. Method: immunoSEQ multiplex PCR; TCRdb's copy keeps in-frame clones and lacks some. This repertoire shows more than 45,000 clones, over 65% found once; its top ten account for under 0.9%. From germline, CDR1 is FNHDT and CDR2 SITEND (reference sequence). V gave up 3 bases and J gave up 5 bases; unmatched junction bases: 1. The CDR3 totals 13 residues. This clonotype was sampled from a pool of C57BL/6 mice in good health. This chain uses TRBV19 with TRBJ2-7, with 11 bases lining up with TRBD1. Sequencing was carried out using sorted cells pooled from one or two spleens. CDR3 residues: CASSRDRGDEQYF. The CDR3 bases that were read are TGTGCCAGCAGTAGGGACAGGGGGGATGAACAGTAC.